The 4 T cell receptor beta chains given below trace back to one sample, sequenced in a study of shared clonotypes between healthy human individuals. Here immunoSEQ multiplex PCR was the method, and the copy in TCRdb shows in-frame clones only, minus some. The table shows about a million clones, with roughly 80% occurring only once. Sequenced material: memory CD4+ T cells from PBMCs. The subset is: CD45RA-negative fraction. Source of these receptors: a man between 18 and 29 years old in good health. Some clones in this sample may be carry-over from other donors' samples.

The chain recombines TRBV28 with TRBJ1-5, with 7 positions matching TRBD1. Germline-derived CDR1 and CDR2 are MDHEN and SYDVKM. Germline trimming cut 3 bases from V and 5 bases from J; bases unmatched to any gene: 13. The CDR3 is 17 amino acids. The CDR3 nucleotides are TGTGCCAGCAGTTTCTTAGGGGCGACAGGGTTCCATCAGCCCCAGCATTTT. It translates to CASSFLGATGFHQPQHF. Full variable domain (rest looked up from reference TRBV28 and TRBJ1-5): DVKVTQSSRYLVKRTGEKVFLECVQDMDHENMFWYRQDPGLGLRLIYFSYDVKMKEKGDIPEGYSVSREKKERFSLILESASTNQTSMYLCASSFLGATGFHQPQHFGDGTRLSIL.

The sample holds a few counts of this clone. The J gene is TRBJ2-1, the V gene TRBV28; no clear D. V lost 2 bases to trimming and J lost 4 bases, with 9 bases between them. The germline gives CDR1 MDHEN, CDR2 SYDVKM. CDR3 size: 14 residues. The CDR3 protein is CASSLNSPYNEQFF. The CDR3 DNA reads as TGTGCCAGCAGTTTAAATAGTCCATACAATGAGCAGTTCTTC.

CDR3 loop: CASRPPGQGRETQYF. In DNA form, the CDR3 reads TGTGCCAGCAGACCCCCGGGACAGGGAAGGGAGACCCAGTACTTC. V gene TRBV6-6 combines with J gene TRBJ2-5, with 9 bases lining up with TRBD1. Germline CDR1 and CDR2: MNHNY and SVGAGI (reference sequence). The CDR3 extends over 15 amino acids. V was clipped by 6 bases and J by 5 bases; unmatched bases: 10.

This rearrangement joins TRBV27 to TRBJ2-1; 9 positions match TRBD1. Germline V CDR1 and CDR2: MNHEY, SMNVEV (reference sequence). The CDR3 has 17 amino acids. Trimming cost V 5 bases and J 6 bases; bases outside gene matches: 14. The CDR3 spells CASSRKQGARETNEQFF. CDR3 bases: TGTGCCAGCAGTCGCAAACAGGGGGCAAGGGAGACCAATGAGCAGTTCTTC.